One TCR beta chain is described in this entry. Its antigen target is currently unknown. No base qualities exist here, and no much larger clone lies one base off it. The record originates from a study of shared clonotypes between healthy human individuals (TCRdb year 2020). A note on the overall study: Three men and two women, aged 18 to 49 years, made up the cohort. Per donor, three plates each were used for CD4 naive and CD4 memory, two for CD8 naive, and one for CD8 memory. The study deeply sequenced blood TCR repertoires of about 5 healthy adults to estimate repertoire size and the extent of clonotype sharing between individuals. To increase sequencing depth and limit assay-specific biases, different laboratories used diverse techniques to prepare libraries and sequence TCR repertoires. Leukapheresis yielded between about 0.85 and 10 billion PBMCs per donor. The paper's findings and limits, for the study overall: Even with the large sequencing depth, rarefaction of the sorted-subset datasets indicated that sequencing was incomplete. Naive subsets generally had larger estimated clonotype richness than memory subsets. Pairwise subsampling led to the expectation that sequencing depth would affect the degree of clonotype sharing among donors. Sampling was limited to blood, and TCR repertoires in tissue likely differ from TCR repertoires in blood. About 4.5% of naive CD4, around 3.6% of naive CD8, approximately 2.2% of memory CD4, and about 0.4% of memory CD8 clonotypes were shared across a few donors. Clonotypes shared by all four sorted-subset donors showed higher generation probabilities than non-shared clonotypes. The genetic and exposure-history diversity represented was limited by the small number of donors.

From its cysteine to its phenylalanine, the CDR3 spans 13 amino acids. Only CDR3 DNA remains: 39 bases, in frame from the first base. V is pared back by 5 bases and J by 0 bases, with 8 bases lying between the germline termini. Taken from the germline V gene, the CDR1 and CDR2 loops are SQVTM and ANQGSEA. The donors were healthy, HIV-negative adults who had no recently reported acute infections or vaccinations. Every donor was a Caucasian adult residing in Nashville, Tennessee, USA. CD4+ T cells were enriched by magnetic negative selection; naive cells were then positively selected on CD45RA, and the negative fraction formed the memory subset. After blood collection by leukapheresis, PBMCs were isolated using Ficoll-Histopaque density gradient centrifugation and then cryopreserved in the vapor phase of liquid nitrogen. Analytical flow cytometry was used to check the purity and quantity of each magnetically sorted T cell population. Genomic DNA was isolated from every sorted fraction and measured by UV absorbance on a Nanodrop 2000c.

TCR CDR3 regions were amplified from genomic DNA by multiplex PCR using the deep immunoSEQ assay. Genomic DNA extracted from each cell subset was distributed evenly over all wells of several immunoSEQ 96-well plates, and each plate served as one replicate. For sorted subsets, approximately 210 ng genomic DNA, equal to 25,000 to 35,000 T cell genomes, was loaded into each replicate PCR. Purified libraries were measured with a Qubit 3.0 fluorometer, size-checked on a Bioanalyzer 2100, and measured again with the KAPA Library Quantification kit. Every immunoSEQ 96-well plate was sequenced on a dedicated single-read 150-cycle Illumina NextSeq 550 flow cell. In the paper's pipeline: The immunoSEQ output contained only junctional sequences without quality scores, so filtering could not match that applied to full-length reads. To assign V/J genes and CDR3, sequences were annotated using PyIR, a Python wrapper for IgBLAST v1.9, with IMGT germline references. Reads were removed for weak V/J assignments (E-value above 1e-6), missing CDR3, stop codons, out-of-frame junctions, or ambiguous translated residues. V3J clonotypes were defined by identical inferred V gene, J gene, and CDR3 amino acid sequence. The percentage overlap between two repertoires was calculated by dividing the number of shared unique clonotypes by the size of the smaller repertoire. Three approaches were used to assess repertoire richness: RTK rarefaction, the Chao1 estimator, and Recon v2.1 estimates of unobserved clonotypes. Generation probabilities were computed with OLGA for all TCRbeta clonotypes obtained by the gDNA method from several donors. Entries here come from immuneACCESS through TCRdb and include only in-frame sequences with V and J called. Some clones fail to appear in such tables; in the studies checked, an unresolved V gene covers under half of the shortfall, and the cause of the remainder is unknown. Clonal size and the V and J genes are those of that table, whereas D and trimming came from the DNA. The sample data list approximately 2.4 million clones, and approximately 96% of these were observed just once. The ten largest clones take up 0.13% of the sample.

Specimen: naive CD4+ T cells sorted from blood. Per the publication, the cell subset or site label means: CD45RA+ positively selected. This sequence originates from a man between 18 and 35 years old in good health. The chain is encoded by TRBV29-1 joined to TRBJ2-1, with TRBD2 as a weak D call on 5 bases. The DNA sequence reads TGCAGCGTTACTAGTTTCTCCTACAATGAGCAGTTCTTC. Its translation reads: CSVTSFSYNEQFF.